This record concerns one T cell receptor beta chain sequence. The antigen is undetermined. V was pared by 5 bases and J by 7 bases, with 14 bases between. The CDR3 is 13 amino acids. CDR1 LNHDA and CDR2 SQIVND come from the germline V gene (reference sequence). These data come from a study of pediatric ulcerative colitis. General observations from the study: Ulcerative colitis patients shared more blood-rectal clones than controls. A couple of rectal clonotypes were found only in ulcerative colitis patients, all of them.

Sequencing was performed with immunoSEQ multiplex PCR; in TCRdb, only in-frame clones are kept and a portion is missing. The sample records 59,000 or so clones, 77% being singletons. At colonoscopy, a blood sample was also collected. The J gene is TRBJ1-2, the V gene TRBV19, with D possibly being TRBD1 (5 bases). This TCR came from a boy aged 10-17 years with moderate ulcerative colitis. What was sequenced was blood. CDR3 coding DNA: TGTGCCAGTAGTCCTCAGGGTACGGGTGGCTACACCTTC. Translation gives CASSPQGTGGYTF.